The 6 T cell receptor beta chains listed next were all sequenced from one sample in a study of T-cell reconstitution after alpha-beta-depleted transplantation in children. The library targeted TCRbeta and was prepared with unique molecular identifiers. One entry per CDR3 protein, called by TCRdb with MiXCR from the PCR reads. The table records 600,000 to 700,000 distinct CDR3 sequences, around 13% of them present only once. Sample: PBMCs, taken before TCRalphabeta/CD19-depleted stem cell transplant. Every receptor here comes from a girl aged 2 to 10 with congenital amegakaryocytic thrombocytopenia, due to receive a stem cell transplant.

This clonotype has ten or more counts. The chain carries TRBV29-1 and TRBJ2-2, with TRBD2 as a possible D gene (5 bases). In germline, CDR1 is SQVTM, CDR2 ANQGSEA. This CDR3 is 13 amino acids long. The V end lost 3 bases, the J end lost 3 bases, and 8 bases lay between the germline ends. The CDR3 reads CSVDGGYTGELFF. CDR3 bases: TGCAGCGTTGACGGAGGCTACACCGGGGAGCTGTTTTTT.

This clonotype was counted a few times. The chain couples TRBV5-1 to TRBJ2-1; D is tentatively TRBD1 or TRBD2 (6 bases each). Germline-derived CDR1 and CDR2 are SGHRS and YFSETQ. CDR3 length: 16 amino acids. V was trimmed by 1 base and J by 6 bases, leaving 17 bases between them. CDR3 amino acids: CASSLYPEGGGNEQFF. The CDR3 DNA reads TGCGCCAGCAGCTTGTACCCGGAAGGAGGGGGCAATGAGCAGTTCTTC.

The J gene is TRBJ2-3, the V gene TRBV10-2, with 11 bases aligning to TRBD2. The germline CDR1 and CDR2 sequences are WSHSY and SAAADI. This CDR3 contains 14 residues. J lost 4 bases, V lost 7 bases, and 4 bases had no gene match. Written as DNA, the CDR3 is TGCGCCAGCAATAGCGGGAGGGCCCCAGATACGCAGTATTTT. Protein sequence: CASNSGRAPDTQYF.

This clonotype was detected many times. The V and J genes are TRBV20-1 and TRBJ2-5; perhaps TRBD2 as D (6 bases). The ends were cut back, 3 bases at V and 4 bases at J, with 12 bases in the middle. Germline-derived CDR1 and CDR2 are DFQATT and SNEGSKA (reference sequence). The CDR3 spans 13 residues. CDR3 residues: CSARFRESETQYF. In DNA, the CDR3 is TGCAGTGCTAGGTTCCGGGAGTCAGAGACCCAGTACTTC.

For the CDR3, the DNA is TGTGCCAGCAGCCAAAGACAGGCTACTCACGAGCAGTACTTC. It encodes CASSQRQATHEQYF. V usage is TRBV7-8 and J usage is TRBJ2-7, with D perhaps matching TRBD1 (6 bases). Trimming removed 5 bases from V and 5 bases from J, with 16 bases in between. The length of the CDR3 is 14 residues. Germline V CDR1 and CDR2: SGHVS, FQNEAQ.

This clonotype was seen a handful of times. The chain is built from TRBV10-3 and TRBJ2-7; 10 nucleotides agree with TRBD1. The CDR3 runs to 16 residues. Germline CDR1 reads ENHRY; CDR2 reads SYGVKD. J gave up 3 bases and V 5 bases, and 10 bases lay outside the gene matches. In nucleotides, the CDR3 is TGTGCCATCAGTTACGACCGGGACAGGGGACGCTACGAGCAGTACTTC. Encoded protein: CAISYDRDRGRYEQYF.